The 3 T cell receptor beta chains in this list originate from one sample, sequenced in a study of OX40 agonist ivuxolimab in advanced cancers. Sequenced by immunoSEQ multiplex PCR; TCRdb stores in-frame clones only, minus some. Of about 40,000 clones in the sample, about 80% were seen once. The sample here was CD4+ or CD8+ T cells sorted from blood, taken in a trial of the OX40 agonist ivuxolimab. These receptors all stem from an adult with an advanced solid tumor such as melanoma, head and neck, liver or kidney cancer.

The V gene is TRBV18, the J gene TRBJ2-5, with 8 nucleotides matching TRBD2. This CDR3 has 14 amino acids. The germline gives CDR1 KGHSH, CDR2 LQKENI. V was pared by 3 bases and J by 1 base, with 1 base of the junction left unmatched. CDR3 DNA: TGTGCCAGCTCACCGGGACTAGGCCAAGAGACCCAGTACTTC. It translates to CASSPGLGQETQYF.

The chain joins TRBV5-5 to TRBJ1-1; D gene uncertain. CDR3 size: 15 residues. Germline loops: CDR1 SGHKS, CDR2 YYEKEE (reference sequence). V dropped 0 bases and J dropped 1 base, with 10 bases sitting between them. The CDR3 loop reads CASSLGVLTNTEAFF. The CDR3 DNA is TGTGCCAGCAGCTTGGGGGTCCTAACGAACACTGAAGCTTTCTTT. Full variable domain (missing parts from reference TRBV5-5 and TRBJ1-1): DAGVTQSPTHLIKTRGQQVTLRCSPISGHKSVSWYQQVLGQGPQFIFQYYEKEERGRGNFPDRFSARQFPNYSSELNVNALLLGDSALYLCASSLGVLTNTEAFFGQGTRLTVV.

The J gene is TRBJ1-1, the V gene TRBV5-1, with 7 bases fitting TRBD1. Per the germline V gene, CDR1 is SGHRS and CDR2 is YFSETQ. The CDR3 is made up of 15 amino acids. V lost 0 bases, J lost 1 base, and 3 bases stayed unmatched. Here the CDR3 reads CASSLGQGTNTEAFF. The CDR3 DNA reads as TGCGCCAGCAGCTTGGGACAGGGTACGAACACTGAAGCTTTCTTT.